These 17 T cell receptor beta chains came from one sample sequenced in a study of CDR3 diversity in severe acne. TCRdb processed the PCR reads anew with MiXCR; each CDR3 protein has one entry. In the table there are 100,000 or so distinct CDR3 sequences, about half of which are singletons. Sequenced sample: blood. The receptor source for this set is a male donor with acne.

This clonotype was seen ten or more times. The chain uses TRBV20-1 and TRBJ2-5; D may correspond to TRBD1 or TRBD2 (6 bases each). The CDR3 contains 13 residues. CDR1 and CDR2 (germline): DFQATT, SNEGSKA (reference sequence). Trimming took 3 bases from V and 6 from J, leaving 14 bases between them. The CDR3 protein is CSARFRGGKTQYF. Here the CDR3 DNA reads TGCAGTGCTAGGTTCAGGGGCGGGAAGACCCAGTACTTC.

This clonotype was detected many times. The chain links TRBV12-3 or TRBV12-4 to TRBJ1-1; 9 positions match TRBD1. With V trimmed by 3 bases and J by 1 base, 6 bases remained unmatched. This CDR3 has 16 amino acids. In nucleotides, the CDR3 is TGTGCCAGCAGTTTCCGGACAGGGGCACCGAACACTGAAGCTTTCTTT. This sequence encodes CASSFRTGAPNTEAFF.

This clonotype was seen a few times. This rearrangement joins TRBV7-2 to TRBJ2-5, with 8 bases lining up with TRBD1. There are 14 residues in the CDR3. From germline, CDR1 is SGHTA and CDR2 FQGNSA. With 5 bases clipped from V and 4 bases from J, the junction kept 6 bases outside the gene matches. CDR3 sequence reads: CASSPGQGRETQYF. CDR3 nucleotide sequence: TGTGCCAGCAGCCCTGGACAGGGAAGAGAGACCCAGTACTTC.

This chain joins TRBV12-3 or TRBV12-4 and TRBJ2-7; 8 positions match TRBD1. The V gene end was trimmed by 6 bases and the J gene end by 7 bases; junction bases not matched to a gene: 11. The CDR3 consists of 14 residues. The CDR3 sequence: CASSPGTGAREQYF. The DNA of the CDR3 is TGTGCCAGCAGCCCCGGGACAGGAGCAAGAGAGCAGTACTTC.

The chain couples TRBV29-1 to TRBJ2-6, with D maybe TRBD1 (6 bases). CDR1 and CDR2 (germline): SQVTM, ANQGSEA. V was trimmed by 4 bases and J by 9 bases, leaving 13 bases between them. The CDR3 is 13 amino acids. In DNA form, the CDR3 reads TGCAGCGTTGGTGGAGGCAGGGGCAACGTCCTGACTTTC. This codes for CSVGGGRGNVLTF. Looking up the rest from reference TRBV29-1 and TRBJ2-6 gives the full variable domain: SAVISQKPSRDICQRGTSLTIQCQVDSQVTMMFWYRQQPGQSLTLIATANQGSEATYESGFVIDKFPISRPNLTFSTLTVSNMSPEDSSIYLCSVGGGRGNVLTFGAGSRLTVL.

This clonotype was observed many times. V gene TRBV20-1 combines with J gene TRBJ2-3, with 16 bases that match TRBD2. CDR3 size: 14 residues. Germline V CDR1 and CDR2: DFQATT, SNEGSKA (reference sequence). J was trimmed by 7 bases and V by 5 bases; bases with no gene match: 3. This chain's CDR3 is CSAGTSGRANTQYF. CDR3 DNA sequence: TGCAGTGCTGGGACTAGCGGGAGGGCGAATACGCAGTATTTT.

Ten or more counts support this clonotype. The chain carries TRBV20-1 and TRBJ2-3; no definite D call. Trimming cost V 3 bases and J 1 base, with 8 bases left between them. The CDR3 extends over 13 amino acids. CDR1 is DFQATT, CDR2 SNEGSKA, per germline (reference sequence). The CDR3 reads CSARRVGTDTQYF. The CDR3 DNA reads as TGCAGTGCTAGGAGAGTTGGCACAGATACGCAGTATTTT.

The chain has TRBV12-3 or TRBV12-4 and TRBJ1-5; TRBD1 is a possible D gene (6 bases). Trimming removed 5 bases at V and 5 bases at J, with 13 bases between. The CDR3 contains 14 residues. As DNA, the CDR3 is TGTGCCAGCAGTCGTCAGGGGTACTATCAGCCCCAGCATTTT. Amino acid sequence: CASSRQGYYQPQHF.

About this clonotype itself: It may be a read error: a sequence one base away is much more abundant. The chain recombines TRBV2 with TRBJ2-5; D not resolved. CDR3 length: 11 amino acids. The germline V gene encodes CDR1 SNHLY and CDR2 FYNNEI. The ends were cut back, 2 bases at V and 9 bases at J, with 7 bases in the middle. The CDR3 region has the DNA TGTGCCAGCAGTGAATTGAAGGCCCAGTACTTC. It is translated as CASSELKAQYF.

Note on this clonotype: A junction end diverges from the germline sequence, so it may reflect a read error. The chain joins TRBV6-1 to TRBJ2-7, with 12 nucleotides matching TRBD2. There are 9 residues in the CDR3. Per germline, CDR1 MNHNS and CDR2 SASEGT. In DNA form, the CDR3 reads TGTGCCAGCAATCTAGCGGGAGGGTGG. This codes for CASNLAGGW.

The chain couples TRBV5-1 to TRBJ2-3, with 7 bases lining up with TRBD1. Germline-derived CDR1 and CDR2 are SGHRS and YFSETQ. The CDR3 is 14 residues long. The V segment lost 4 bases and the J segment 2 bases; nucleotides outside the gene matches: 4. Written as DNA, the CDR3 is TGCGCCAGCAGCCGGGACAGTAACACAGATACGCAGTATTTT. As protein: CASSRDSNTDTQYF. The full variable domain, its missing parts supplied by reference TRBV5-1 and TRBJ2-3, is KAGVTQTPRYLIKTRGQQVTLSCSPISGHRSVSWYQQTPGQGLQFLFEYFSETQRNKGNFPGRFSGRQFSNSRSEMNVSTLELGDSALYLCASSRDSNTDTQYFGPGTRLTVL.

With respect to this clonotype: A single base separates this from a much larger clone, so it may be a read error. V usage is TRBV7-6 and J usage is TRBJ2-5; no clear D. CDR3 length equals 12 residues. Germline loops: CDR1 SGHVS, CDR2 FNYEAQ. Written as DNA, the CDR3 is TGTGCCGGCAGCTTAGGAACGGAGACCCAGTACTTC. It is translated as CAGSLGTETQYF.

This clonotype was recorded many times. This chain connects TRBV9 to TRBJ2-3, with a tentative D call TRBD1 (5 bases). Germline V lookup: CDR1 SGDLS, CDR2 YYNGEE. Trimming took off 1 base at V and 5 bases at J, with 17 bases between the two ends. The CDR3 extends over 16 amino acids. CDR3 bases: TGTGCCAGCAGCGTATCTTCTCAGGGTAGTGGAGATACGCAGTATTTT. Protein: CASSVSSQGSGDTQYF.

This clonotype was found many times. This chain links TRBV6-5 with TRBJ1-5, with 10 bases aligning to TRBD1. Germline V gene sequence: CDR1 MNHEY, CDR2 SVGAGI. Trimming took 0 bases from V and 6 from J; bases not matched to a gene: 2. This CDR3 is built from 15 residues. CDR3 in DNA: TGTGCCAGCAGTTACTCGAGGACAGGGGGTCAGCCCCAGCATTTT. It codes for CASSYSRTGGQPQHF.

In its sample, this clonotype was seen a few times. This chain links TRBV3-1 with TRBJ2-7; D gene unclear. The CDR3 runs to 11 residues. Germline V lookup: CDR1 LGHDT, CDR2 YNNKEL (reference sequence). Trimming stripped 1 base from V and 5 bases from J, with 3 bases between. This chain's CDR3 is CASSQVDEQYF. DNA of the CDR3: TGTGCCAGCAGCCAAGTGGACGAGCAGTACTTC.

The table lists this clonotype with a few counts. The V gene is TRBV28, the J gene TRBJ2-5; TRBD2 is a possible D gene (7 bases). CDR1 is MDHEN and CDR2 is SYDVKM in the germline V gene. The V gene lost 2 bases and the J gene lost 2 bases, with 12 bases spanning the gap. This CDR3 region has 15 residues. CDR3 sequence (DNA): TGTGCCAGCAGTTTAGGGGGGGCAGGACAAGAGACCCAGTACTTC. Translating gives CASSLGGAGQETQYF.

In regard to this clonotype: At one of its ends the junction is not consistent with the germline gene, which may arise from a read error. The chain is built from TRBV7-7 and TRBJ2-7; no reliable D call. Germline CDR1 reads SSHAT; CDR2 reads FNYEAQ (reference sequence). The CDR3 loop spans 13 amino acids. The CDR3 DNA sequence: TGTGCTAGCAGCCCAGGTACCGGGCTTCGGCAGTACTTC. Its translation is CASSPGTGLRQYF.